The 10 T cell receptor beta chains reported below all come from one sample, sequenced in a study of response to subunit inactivated influenza vaccine. TCRdb used MiXCR to reprocess the RT-PCR reads, holding one entry per CDR3 protein. The sample lists more than 700,000 distinct CDR3 sequences; 21% were seen once. This material consisted of PBMCs from blood, taken less than 6 days after vaccination. Receptors originate from a man aged 50 or older who received an inactivated influenza vaccine.

This clonotype occurred a few times. The chain couples TRBV4-1 to TRBJ2-7, with D possibly TRBD1 on 7 matching bases. Germline V CDR1 and CDR2: MGHRA, YSYEKL. Between the trimmed V and J ends, which lost 4 bases and 3 bases, there was a span of 13 bases. This CDR3 comprises 14 residues. CDR3 loop: CASSRTGEVYEQYF. The CDR3 region has the DNA TGCGCCAGCAGCCGCACAGGGGAGGTCTACGAGCAGTACTTC.

Notes on this clonotype: A much larger clone lies a single base off, so this may be a read error. The chain has TRBV5-1 and TRBJ2-1; 8 bases are a match to TRBD1. J lost 2 bases, V lost 5 bases, and 6 bases had no gene match. CDR1 is SGHRS, CDR2 YFSETQ, per germline. The length of the CDR3 is 15 residues. CDR3 amino acids: CASSCGTGPYNEQFF. CDR3 coding DNA: TGCGCCAGCAGTTGCGGGACAGGTCCCTACAATGAGCAGTTCTTC.

The chain links TRBV7-2 to TRBJ2-4; D possibly matches TRBD1 or TRBD2 (5 bases each). The CDR3 spans 19 residues. The germline gives CDR1 SGHTA, CDR2 FQGNSA. Trimming left V 1 base short and J 0 bases short, with 19 bases between. The CDR3 nucleotides are TGTGCCAGCAGCTTAGGGCCGGTGGGGACGGAAAAAGCCAAAAACATTCAGTACTTC. Amino acids: CASSLGPVGTEKAKNIQYF.

This clonotype was detected a few times. CDR3 in amino acids: CAISESSPGPTDTQYF. CDR3 DNA sequence: TGTGCCATCAGTGAGTCGTCCCCAGGGCCGACAGATACGCAGTATTTT. This chain joins TRBV10-3 and TRBJ2-3, with D possibly matching TRBD1 (5 bases). Trimming took 0 bases from V and 3 from J, leaving 13 bases between them. Germline V lookup: CDR1 ENHRY, CDR2 SYGVKD. This CDR3 is built from 16 residues.

The chain joins TRBV25-1 to TRBJ2-5, with 8 bases identical to TRBD2. With V trimmed by 3 bases and J by 3 bases, 6 bases remained unmatched. Germline V lookup: CDR1 MGHDK, CDR2 SYGVNS. This CDR3 contains 15 residues. DNA of the CDR3: TGTGCCAGCAGTGATATAAGGACTAGCAAAGAGACCCAGTACTTC. It is translated as CASSDIRTSKETQYF.

In its sample, this clonotype was seen a few times. The chain carries TRBV6-2 or TRBV6-3 and TRBJ2-5, with 13 bases matching TRBD2. Trimming at V came to 2 bases and at J to 5 bases, leaving 5 bases not matched to a gene. From germline, CDR1 is MNHEY and CDR2 SVGEGT. The CDR3 has 16 residues. DNA of the CDR3: TGTGCCAGCAGTTACGGGGGGACTAGCGGGGCTGAGACCCAGTACTTC. It encodes CASSYGGTSGAETQYF.

J is TRBJ2-1 and V is TRBV4-1; TRBD2 is a possible D gene (7 bases). The germline V gene has CDR1 MGHRA and CDR2 YSYEKL. The germline V and J ends were trimmed by 1 base and 3 bases, with 16 bases remaining between them. CDR3 length: 17 residues. CDR3 DNA sequence: TGCGCCAGCAGCCAAGGGTTGAGGGGAGGGGGCTACAATGAGCAGTTCTTC. Translation gives CASSQGLRGGGYNEQFF.

This clonotype has just a few counts. The rearrangement links TRBV29-1 to TRBJ1-5; possible D gene TRBD1, 5 bases. The ends were cut back, 4 bases at V and 0 bases at J, with 10 bases in the middle. The germline gives CDR1 SQVTM, CDR2 ANQGSEA. The CDR3 consists of 14 residues. For the CDR3, the DNA is TGCAGCGTTGGGATGACAGATAGCAATCAGCCCCAGCATTTT. This encodes CSVGMTDSNQPQHF.

This clonotype was observed a handful of times. The chain's CDR3 is CATSGLTGGSGELFF. Here the CDR3 DNA reads TGTGCCACCAGTGGCCTAACAGGAGGGTCCGGGGAGCTGTTTTTT. This sequence joins TRBV24-1 and TRBJ2-2; D is perhaps TRBD2 (6 bases). The germline V and J ends were trimmed by 5 bases and 6 bases, with 15 bases remaining between them. The CDR3 contains 15 residues. In germline, CDR1 is KGHDR, CDR2 SFDVKD.

V is TRBV4-1 and J is TRBJ1-6; 8 nucleotides agree with TRBD1. Germline V gene lookup returns CDR1 MGHRA and CDR2 YSYEKL. V shed 0 bases, J shed 7 bases, and the junction held 11 bases outside the gene matches. CDR3 length equals 18 residues. Here the CDR3 reads CASSQEIGQGAKNSPLHF. The CDR3 bases are TGCGCCAGCAGCCAAGAAATTGGGCAGGGGGCTAAGAATTCACCCCTCCACTTT.